A single sample gave rise to the 3 T cell receptor beta chains below, sequenced in a study of T cells in Graves' hyperthyroidism and ophthalmopathy. TCR beta CDR3 regions were amplified from RNA. Primed by the HTBI set, a first-round RT-PCR was run on the TCR CDR3. TCRdb re-called the multiplex PCR reads through MiXCR, storing one row per CDR3 protein. The data contain about 200,000 distinct CDR3 sequences, roughly 17% of them singletons. Input material: blood. The receptors here all came from a woman aged 45-65 years with Graves' hyperthyroidism.

The chain uses TRBV12-3 or TRBV12-4 and TRBJ1-5; 7 positions match TRBD1. Unmatched junction bases numbered 4, after V lost 0 bases and J lost 2 bases. CDR3 length equals 16 residues. The DNA of the CDR3 is TGTGCCAGCAGTTTAGCTCCAGGGGGAGGCAATCAGCCCCAGCATTTT. It specifies CASSLAPGGGNQPQHF.

About this clonotype itself: A read error may account for a junction end that differs from germline. The rearrangement uses TRBV10-3 and TRBJ1-5, with D possibly being TRBD1 (6 bases). The CDR3 has 14 residues. Germline CDR1 and CDR2: ENHRY and SYGVKD. DNA of the CDR3: TGTGCCATCAGCGGGACACATAGCAATCAGCCCCGGCATTTT. This sequence encodes CAISGTHSNQPRHF.

This clonotype was counted ten times or more. The gene calls are TRBV6-1 and TRBJ1-2; possible D gene TRBD1, 5 bases. The germline V gene has CDR1 MNHNS and CDR2 SASEGT. V gave up 6 bases and J gave up 0 bases, with 8 bases separating them. The CDR3 has 13 residues. The CDR3 is CASRPDTNYGYTF. For the CDR3, the DNA is TGTGCCAGCAGACCGGACACTAACTATGGCTACACCTTC.